Sequencing of this TCR beta chain was carried out in a study of blood T cell repertoires in COVID-19. At the level of the study: The United States, Italy and Spain supplied acute and convalescent COVID-19 samples. PBMCs, B-cell-depleted T cells, or T cells were the source of the cDNA or gDNA that made up the material.

With V trimmed by 1 base and J by 4 bases, 8 bases remained unmatched. Germline CDR1 reads GTSNPN; CDR2 reads SVGIG (reference sequence). The CDR3 length is 16 residues. Those enrolled in Seattle joined during active infection and were followed longitudinally afterward. Original analysis: Estimation of nucleated cell counts was performed using reference gene primer amplification. The data were produced by immunoSEQ multiplex PCR, yet TCRdb's version contains in-frame clones alone and is incomplete. The V and J calls and clone size were taken over from that table, and D and trimming were inferred from the DNA. Of 70,000 to 100,000 clones listed, around nine tenths are singletons.

Sequencing used peripheral blood. The sequence was obtained from a woman aged 55-75 years with COVID-19, enrolled during active disease. V is TRBV30 and J is TRBJ2-2, with TRBD2 matching over 8 bases. The CDR3 protein is CAWSELAGGITGELFF. CDR3 nucleotide sequence: TGTGCCTGGAGTGAACTGGCGGGGGGTATCACCGGGGAGCTGTTTTTT. Drawing the rest from reference TRBV30 and TRBJ2-2, the complete variable domain is SQTIHQWPATLVQPVGSPLSLECTVEGTSNPNLYWYRQAAGRGLQLLFYSVGIGQISSEVPQNLSASRPQDRQFILSSKKLLLSDSGFYLCAWSELAGGITGELFFGEGSRLTVL.